The clone carrying this T cell receptor (beta chain) was observed at least ten times. TCRdb itself ran the RACE reads through MiXCR, one entry per CDR3 protein. The sample consists of 300,000 to 450,000 distinct CDR3 sequences, 5.1% of them appearing once. The data were taken from a study of human T cells and chemical hapten exposure. Study as a whole: Investigators sensitized about 2 cm by about 2 cm of upper inner arm skin with 2% DPC.

V lost 4 bases to trimming and J lost 2 bases; unmatched junction nucleotides: 4. Germline CDR1 MNHEY, CDR2 SVGEGT. The CDR3 is made up of 15 amino acids. Specified time point: pre-sensitization, week 0. Regarding treatment: therapeutic diphenylcyclopropenone sensitization with weekly scalp DPC. This sample comprised whole blood, obtained in connection with sensitization to the hapten diphenylcyclopropenone (DPC). The rearrangement links TRBV6-2 or TRBV6-3 to TRBJ2-5, with TRBD2 matching 10 bases. The clonotype was recovered from a woman between 45 and 60 years old with alopecia areata. Some clones in this sample may be carry-over from other donors' samples. The CDR3 DNA follows: TGTGCCAGCAGTTCAGGACTAGCGGTACAAGAGACCCAGTACTTC. It codes for CASSSGLAVQETQYF.